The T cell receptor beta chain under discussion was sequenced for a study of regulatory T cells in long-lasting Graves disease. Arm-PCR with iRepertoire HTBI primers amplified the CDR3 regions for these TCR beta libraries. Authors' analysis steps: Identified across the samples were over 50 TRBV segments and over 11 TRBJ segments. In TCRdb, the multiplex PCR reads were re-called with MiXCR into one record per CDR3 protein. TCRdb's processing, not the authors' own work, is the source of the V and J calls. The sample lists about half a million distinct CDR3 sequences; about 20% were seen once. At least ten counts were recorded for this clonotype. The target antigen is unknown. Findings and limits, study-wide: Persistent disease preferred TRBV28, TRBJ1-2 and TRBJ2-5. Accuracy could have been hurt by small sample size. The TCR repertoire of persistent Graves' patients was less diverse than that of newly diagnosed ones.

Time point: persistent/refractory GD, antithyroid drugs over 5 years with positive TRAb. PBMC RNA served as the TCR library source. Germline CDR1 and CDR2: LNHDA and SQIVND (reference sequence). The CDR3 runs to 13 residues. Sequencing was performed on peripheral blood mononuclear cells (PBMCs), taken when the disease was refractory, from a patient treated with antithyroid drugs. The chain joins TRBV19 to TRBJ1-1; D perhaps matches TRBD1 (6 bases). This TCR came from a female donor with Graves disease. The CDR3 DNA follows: TGTGCTAGCGTCCTCCAGGGGAGCACTGAAGCTTTCTTT. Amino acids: CASVLQGSTEAFF.